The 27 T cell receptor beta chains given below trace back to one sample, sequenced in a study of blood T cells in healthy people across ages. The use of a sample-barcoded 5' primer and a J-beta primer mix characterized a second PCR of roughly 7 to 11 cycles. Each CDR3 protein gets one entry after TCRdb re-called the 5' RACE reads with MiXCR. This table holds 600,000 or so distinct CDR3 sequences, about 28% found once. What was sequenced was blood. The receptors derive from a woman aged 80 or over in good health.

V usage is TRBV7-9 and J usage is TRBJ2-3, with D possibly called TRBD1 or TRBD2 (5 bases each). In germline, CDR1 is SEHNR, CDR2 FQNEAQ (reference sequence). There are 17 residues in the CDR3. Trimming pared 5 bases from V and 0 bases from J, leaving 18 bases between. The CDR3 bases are TGTGCCAGCAGCATGTGGGGACCACCGTTTAGCACAGATACGCAGTATTTT. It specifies CASSMWGPPFSTDTQYF.

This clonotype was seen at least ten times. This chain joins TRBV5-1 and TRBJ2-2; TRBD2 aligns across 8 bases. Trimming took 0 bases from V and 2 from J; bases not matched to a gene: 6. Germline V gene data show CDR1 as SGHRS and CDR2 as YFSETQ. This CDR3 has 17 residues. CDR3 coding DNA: TGCGCCAGCAGCTTGGGACTAGCGCTGTTAAACACCGGGGAGCTGTTTTTT. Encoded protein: CASSLGLALLNTGELFF.

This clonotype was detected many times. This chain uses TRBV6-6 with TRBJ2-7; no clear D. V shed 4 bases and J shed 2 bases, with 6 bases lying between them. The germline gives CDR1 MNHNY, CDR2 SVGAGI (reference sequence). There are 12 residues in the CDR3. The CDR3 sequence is CASSSNAYEQYF. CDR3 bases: TGTGCCAGCAGTTCCAATGCCTACGAGCAGTACTTC.

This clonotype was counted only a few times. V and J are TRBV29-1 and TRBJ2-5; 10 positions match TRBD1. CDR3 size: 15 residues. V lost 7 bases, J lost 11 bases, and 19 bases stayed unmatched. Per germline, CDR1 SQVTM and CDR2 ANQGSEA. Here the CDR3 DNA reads TGCAGCGGGGGGCTTCCGACAGGGGGCTTACATGAGCAGTACTTC. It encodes CSGGLPTGGLHEQYF.

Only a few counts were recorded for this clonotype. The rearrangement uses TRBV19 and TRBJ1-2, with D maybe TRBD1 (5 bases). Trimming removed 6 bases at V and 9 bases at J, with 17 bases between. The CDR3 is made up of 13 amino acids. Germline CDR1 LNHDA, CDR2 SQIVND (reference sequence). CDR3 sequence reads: CASSGGAFQSYTF. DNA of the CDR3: TGTGCCAGTAGCGGAGGGGCTTTTCAGAGCTACACCTTC. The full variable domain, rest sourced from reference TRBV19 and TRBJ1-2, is DGGITQSPKYLFRKEGQNVTLSCEQNLNHDAMYWYRQDPGQGLRLIYYSQIVNDFQKGDIAEGYSVSREKKESFPLTVTSAQKNPTAFYLCASSGGAFQSYTFGSGTRLTVV.

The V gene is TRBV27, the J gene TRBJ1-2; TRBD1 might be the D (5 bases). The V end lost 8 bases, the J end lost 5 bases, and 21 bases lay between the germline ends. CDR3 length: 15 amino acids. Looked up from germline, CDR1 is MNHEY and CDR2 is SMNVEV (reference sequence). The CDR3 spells CASGYSTVYTYGYTF. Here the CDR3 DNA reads TGTGCCAGCGGGTACTCGACAGTATATACTTATGGCTACACCTTC.

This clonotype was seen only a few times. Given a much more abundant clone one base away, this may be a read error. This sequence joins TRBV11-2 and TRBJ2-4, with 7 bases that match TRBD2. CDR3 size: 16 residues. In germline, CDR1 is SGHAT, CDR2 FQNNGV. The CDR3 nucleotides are TGTGCCTGCAGCTGGTTGGGGGGGAGCGAGGCGGACATTCAGTACTTC. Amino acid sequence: CACSWLGGSEADIQYF.

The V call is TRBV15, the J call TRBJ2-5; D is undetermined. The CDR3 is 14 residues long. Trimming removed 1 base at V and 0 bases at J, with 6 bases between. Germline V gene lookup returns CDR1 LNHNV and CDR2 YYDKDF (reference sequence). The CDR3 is CATSRAQYQETQYF. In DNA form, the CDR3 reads TGTGCCACCAGCAGAGCTCAGTACCAAGAGACCCAGTACTTC. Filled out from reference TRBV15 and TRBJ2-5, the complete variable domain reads DAMVIQNPRYQVTQFGKPVTLSCSQTLNHNVMYWYQQKSSQAPKLLFHYYDKDFNNEADTPDNFQSRRPNTSFCFLDIRSPGLGDTAMYLCATSRAQYQETQYFGPGTRLLVL.

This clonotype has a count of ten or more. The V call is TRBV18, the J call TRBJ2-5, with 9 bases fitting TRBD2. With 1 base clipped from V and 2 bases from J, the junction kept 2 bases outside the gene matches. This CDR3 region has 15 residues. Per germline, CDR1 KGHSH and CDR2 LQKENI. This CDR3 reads CASSPRAGGQETQYF. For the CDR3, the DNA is TGTGCCAGCTCACCACGAGCGGGGGGACAAGAGACCCAGTACTTC.

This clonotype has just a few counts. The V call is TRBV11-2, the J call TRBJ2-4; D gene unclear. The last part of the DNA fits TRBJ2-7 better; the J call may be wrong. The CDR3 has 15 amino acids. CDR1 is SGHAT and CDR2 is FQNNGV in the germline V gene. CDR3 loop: CASSLHGQPVLEQYF. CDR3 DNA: TGTGCCAGCAGCTTACATGGCCAGCCGGTTCTCGAGCAGTACTTC.

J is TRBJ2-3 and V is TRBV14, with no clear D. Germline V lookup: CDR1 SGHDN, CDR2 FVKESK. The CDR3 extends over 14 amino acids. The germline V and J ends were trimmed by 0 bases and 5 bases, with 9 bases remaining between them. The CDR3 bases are TGTGCCAGCAGCCAAGATTCCCCGGGAGATACGCAGTATTTT. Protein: CASSQDSPGDTQYF.

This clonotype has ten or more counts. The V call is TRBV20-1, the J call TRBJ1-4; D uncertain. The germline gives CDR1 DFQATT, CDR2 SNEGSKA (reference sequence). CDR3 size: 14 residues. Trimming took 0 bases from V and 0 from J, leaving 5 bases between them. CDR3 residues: CSARDRATNEKLFF. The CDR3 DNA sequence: TGCAGTGCTAGAGACAGAGCAACTAATGAAAAACTGTTTTTT.

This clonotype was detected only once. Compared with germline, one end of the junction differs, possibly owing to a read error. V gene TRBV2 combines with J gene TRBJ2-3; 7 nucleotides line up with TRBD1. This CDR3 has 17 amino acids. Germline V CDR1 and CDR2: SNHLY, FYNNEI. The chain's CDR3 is CAGSEDRVDSSTDTQYF. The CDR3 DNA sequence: TGTGCCGGCAGTGAAGACAGGGTGGACTCCAGCACAGATACGCAGTATTTT.

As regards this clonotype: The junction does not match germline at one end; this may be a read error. CDR3 bases: TGCGCCAGCAGCCAGGGACAGCTTTCCCCCCTTAACTATGACTACACCTTC. This sequence encodes CASSQGQLSPLNYDYTF. V usage is TRBV5-1 and J usage is TRBJ1-2, with 7 bases lining up with TRBD1. The germline V gene has CDR1 SGHRS and CDR2 YFSETQ. The CDR3 extends over 17 amino acids.

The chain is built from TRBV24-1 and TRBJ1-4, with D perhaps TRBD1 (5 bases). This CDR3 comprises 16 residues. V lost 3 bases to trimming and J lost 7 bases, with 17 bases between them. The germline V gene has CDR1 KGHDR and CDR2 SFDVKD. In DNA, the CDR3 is TGTGCCACCAGTGATCGCCACGACAGTAGTACTGAAAAACTGTTTTTT. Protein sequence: CATSDRHDSSTEKLFF.

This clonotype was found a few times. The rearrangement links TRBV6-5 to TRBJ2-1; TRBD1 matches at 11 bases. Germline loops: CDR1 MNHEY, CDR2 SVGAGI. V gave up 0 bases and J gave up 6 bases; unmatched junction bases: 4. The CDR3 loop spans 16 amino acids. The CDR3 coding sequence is TGTGCCAGCAGTTACTCCACCGGGACAGGGGGCAATGAGCAGTTCTTC. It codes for CASSYSTGTGGNEQFF.

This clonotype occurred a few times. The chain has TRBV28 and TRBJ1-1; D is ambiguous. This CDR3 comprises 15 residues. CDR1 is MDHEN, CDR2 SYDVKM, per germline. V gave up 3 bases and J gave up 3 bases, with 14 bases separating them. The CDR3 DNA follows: TGTGCCAGCAGTTTTACCGGCCGGCGGGACACTGAAGCTTTCTTT. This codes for CASSFTGRRDTEAFF.

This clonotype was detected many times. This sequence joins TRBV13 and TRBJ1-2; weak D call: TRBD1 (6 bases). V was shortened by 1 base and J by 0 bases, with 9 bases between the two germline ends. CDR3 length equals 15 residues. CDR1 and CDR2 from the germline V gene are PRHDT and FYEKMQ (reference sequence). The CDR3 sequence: CASSLEQGSNYGYTF. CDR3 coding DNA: TGTGCCAGCAGCTTAGAACAGGGATCTAACTATGGCTACACCTTC.

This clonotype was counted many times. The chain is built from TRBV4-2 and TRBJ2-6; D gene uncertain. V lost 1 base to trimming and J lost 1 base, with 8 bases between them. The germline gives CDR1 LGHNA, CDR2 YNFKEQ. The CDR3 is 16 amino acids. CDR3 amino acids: CASSQGTDSGANVLTF. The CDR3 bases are TGTGCCAGCAGCCAAGGTACTGATTCTGGGGCCAACGTCCTGACTTTC.

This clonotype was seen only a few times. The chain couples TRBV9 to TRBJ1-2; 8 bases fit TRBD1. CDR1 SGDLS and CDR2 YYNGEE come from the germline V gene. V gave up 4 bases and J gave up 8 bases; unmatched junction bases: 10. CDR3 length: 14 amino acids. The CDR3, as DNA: TGTGCCAGCAGCCCAGGACAGGGCCTATTGGGCTACACCTTC. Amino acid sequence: CASSPGQGLLGYTF.

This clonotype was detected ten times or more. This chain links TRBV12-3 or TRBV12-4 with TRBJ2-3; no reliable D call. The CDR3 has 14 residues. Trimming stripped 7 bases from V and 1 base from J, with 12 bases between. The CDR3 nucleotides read TGTGCCAGCAATCTCTTCGGGCGCACAGATACGCAGTATTTT. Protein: CASNLFGRTDTQYF.

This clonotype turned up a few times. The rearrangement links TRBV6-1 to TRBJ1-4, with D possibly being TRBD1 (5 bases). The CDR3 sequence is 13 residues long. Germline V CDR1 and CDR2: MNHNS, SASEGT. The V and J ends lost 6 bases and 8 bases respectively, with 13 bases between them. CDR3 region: CASRNQGYEKLFF. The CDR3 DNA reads TGTGCCAGCAGAAACCAGGGTTACGAAAAACTGTTTTTT.

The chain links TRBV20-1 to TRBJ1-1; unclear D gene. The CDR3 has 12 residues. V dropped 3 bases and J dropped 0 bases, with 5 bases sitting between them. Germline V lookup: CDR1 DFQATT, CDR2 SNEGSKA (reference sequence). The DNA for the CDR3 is TGCAGTGCTAGCGGGATGAACACTGAAGCTTTCTTT. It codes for CSASGMNTEAFF.

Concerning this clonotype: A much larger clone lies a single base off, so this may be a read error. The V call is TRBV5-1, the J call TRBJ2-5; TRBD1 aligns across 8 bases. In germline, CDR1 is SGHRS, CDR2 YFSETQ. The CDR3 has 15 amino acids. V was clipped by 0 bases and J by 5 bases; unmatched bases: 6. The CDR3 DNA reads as TGCGCCAGCAGCTTGGGGCCAGGGGGCTCGGAGACCCAGTACTTC. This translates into CASSLGPGGSETQYF.

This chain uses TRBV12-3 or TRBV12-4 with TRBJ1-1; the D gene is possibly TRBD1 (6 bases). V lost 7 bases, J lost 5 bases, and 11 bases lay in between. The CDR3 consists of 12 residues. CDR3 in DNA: TGTGCCAGCATTGGGGGCGAAACTGAAGCTTTCTTT. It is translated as CASIGGETEAFF.

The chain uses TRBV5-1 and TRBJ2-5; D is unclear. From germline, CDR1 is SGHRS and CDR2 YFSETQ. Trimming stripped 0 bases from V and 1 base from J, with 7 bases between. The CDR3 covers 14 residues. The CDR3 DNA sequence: TGCGCCAGCAGCTTGGCCGTGGTCCAAGAGACCCAGTACTTC. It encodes CASSLAVVQETQYF.

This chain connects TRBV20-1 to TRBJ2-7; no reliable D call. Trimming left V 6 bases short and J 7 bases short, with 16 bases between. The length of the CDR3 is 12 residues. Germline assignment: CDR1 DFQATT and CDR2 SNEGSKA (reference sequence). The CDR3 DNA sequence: TGCAGTGCCAGCGTACAAAGCTATGAGCAGTACTTC. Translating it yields CSASVQSYEQYF.